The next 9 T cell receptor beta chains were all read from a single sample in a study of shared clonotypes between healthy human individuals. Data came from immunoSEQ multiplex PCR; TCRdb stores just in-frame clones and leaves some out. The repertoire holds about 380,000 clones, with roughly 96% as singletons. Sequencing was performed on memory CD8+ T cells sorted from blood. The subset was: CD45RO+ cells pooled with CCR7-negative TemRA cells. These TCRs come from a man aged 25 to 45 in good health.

CDR3 sequence: CASSSRTSGSLLSYEQYF. DNA for the CDR3: TGTGCCAGCAGTTCCCGGACTAGCGGGAGTCTCCTATCCTACGAGCAGTACTTC. The gene calls are TRBV28 and TRBJ2-7, with 13 bases fitting TRBD2. CDR1 and CDR2 from the germline V gene are MDHEN and SYDVKM. This CDR3 is 18 amino acids long. V gave up 4 bases and J gave up 1 base; unmatched junction bases: 10.

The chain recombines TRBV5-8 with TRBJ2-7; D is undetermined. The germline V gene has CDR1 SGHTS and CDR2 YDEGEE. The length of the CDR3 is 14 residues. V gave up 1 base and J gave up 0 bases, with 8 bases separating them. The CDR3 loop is CASSLSRFSYEQYF. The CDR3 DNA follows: TGTGCCAGCAGCTTGAGCCGGTTCTCCTACGAGCAGTACTTC.

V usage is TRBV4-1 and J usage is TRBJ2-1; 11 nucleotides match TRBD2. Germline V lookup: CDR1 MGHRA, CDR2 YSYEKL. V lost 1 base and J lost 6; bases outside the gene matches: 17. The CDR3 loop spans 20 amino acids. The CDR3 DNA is TGCGCCAGCAGCCAAGGCCTTTCGTCCTTTGGGACTAGCGGTTCCAATGAGCAGTTCTTC. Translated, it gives CASSQGLSSFGTSGSNEQFF.

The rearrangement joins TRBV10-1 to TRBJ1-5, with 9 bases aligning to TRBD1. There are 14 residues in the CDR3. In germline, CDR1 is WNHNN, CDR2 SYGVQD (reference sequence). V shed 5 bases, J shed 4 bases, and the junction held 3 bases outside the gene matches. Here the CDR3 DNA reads TGCGCCAGCAGTCCCGGGACAGGGAATCAGCCCCAGCATTTT. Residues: CASSPGTGNQPQHF.

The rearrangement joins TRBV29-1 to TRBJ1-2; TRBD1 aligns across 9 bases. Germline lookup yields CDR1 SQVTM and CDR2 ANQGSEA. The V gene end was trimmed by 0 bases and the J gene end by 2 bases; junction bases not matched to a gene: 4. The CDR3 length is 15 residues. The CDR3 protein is CSVEDGTGINYGYTF. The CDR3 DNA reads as TGCAGCGTTGAAGATGGGACAGGGATAAACTATGGCTACACCTTC. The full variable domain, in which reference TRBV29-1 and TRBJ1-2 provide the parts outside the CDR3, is SAVISQKPSRDICQRGTSLTIQCQVDSQVTMMFWYRQQPGQSLTLIATANQGSEATYESGFVIDKFPISRPNLTFSTLTVSNMSPEDSSIYLCSVEDGTGINYGYTFGSGTRLTVV.

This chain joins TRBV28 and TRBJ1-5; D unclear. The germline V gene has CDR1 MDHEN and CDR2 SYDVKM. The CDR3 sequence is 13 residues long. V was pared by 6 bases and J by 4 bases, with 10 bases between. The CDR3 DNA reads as TGTGCCAGCAGAGGCTCAGGAAATCAGCCCCAGCATTTT. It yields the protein CASRGSGNQPQHF.

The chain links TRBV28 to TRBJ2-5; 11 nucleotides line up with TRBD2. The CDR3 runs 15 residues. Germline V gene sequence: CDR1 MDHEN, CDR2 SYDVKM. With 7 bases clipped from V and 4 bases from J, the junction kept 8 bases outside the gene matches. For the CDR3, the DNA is TGTGCCAGCACCCTAGGGCTAGCGGGGGGAGAGACCCAGTACTTC. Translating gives CASTLGLAGGETQYF.

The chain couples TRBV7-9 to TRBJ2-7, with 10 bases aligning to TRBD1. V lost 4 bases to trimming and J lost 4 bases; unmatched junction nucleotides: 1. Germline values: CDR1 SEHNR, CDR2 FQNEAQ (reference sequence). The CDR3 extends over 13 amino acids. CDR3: CASSSDRGYEQYF. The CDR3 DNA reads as TGTGCCAGCAGCTCGGACAGGGGGTACGAGCAGTACTTC.

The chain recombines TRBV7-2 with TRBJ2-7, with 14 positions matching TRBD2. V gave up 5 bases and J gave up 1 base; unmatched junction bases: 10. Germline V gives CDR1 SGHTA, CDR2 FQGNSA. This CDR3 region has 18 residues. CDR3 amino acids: CASSKPGRLAGGSYEQYF. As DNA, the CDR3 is TGTGCCAGCAGCAAACCAGGAAGACTAGCGGGAGGGTCCTACGAGCAGTACTTC.